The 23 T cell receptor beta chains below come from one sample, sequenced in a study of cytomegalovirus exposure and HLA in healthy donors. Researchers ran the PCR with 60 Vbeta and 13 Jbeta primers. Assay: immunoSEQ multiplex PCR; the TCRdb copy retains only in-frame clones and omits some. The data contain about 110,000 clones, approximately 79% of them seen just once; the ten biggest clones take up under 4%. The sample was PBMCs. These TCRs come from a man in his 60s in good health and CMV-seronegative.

This CDR3 reads CTSSFRDPNGYF. CDR3 DNA sequence: TGCACCAGCAGCTTCAGGGATCCCAACGGGTACTTC. The genes are TRBV1 and TRBJ2-5; TRBD1 is the table's D call, not checked against the DNA. TRBV1 is designated a pseudogene. The CDR3 consists of 12 residues.

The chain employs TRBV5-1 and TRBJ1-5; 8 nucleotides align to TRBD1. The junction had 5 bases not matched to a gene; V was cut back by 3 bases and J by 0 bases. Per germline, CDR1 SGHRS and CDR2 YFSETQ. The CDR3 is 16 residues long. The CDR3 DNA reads TGCGCCAGCAGCTACCGGACAGGGCATAGCAATCAGCCCCAGCATTTT. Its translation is CASSYRTGHSNQPQHF.

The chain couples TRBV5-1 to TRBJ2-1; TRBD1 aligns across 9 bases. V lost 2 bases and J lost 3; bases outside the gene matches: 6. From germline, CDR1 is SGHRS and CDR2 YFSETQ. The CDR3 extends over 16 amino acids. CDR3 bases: TGCGCCAGCAGCTTTACTCGACAGGGGGGCTACAATGAGCAGTTCTTC. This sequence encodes CASSFTRQGGYNEQFF.

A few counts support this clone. This chain's CDR3 is CSVGSGSTEAFF. The CDR3 DNA is TGCAGCGTTGGGAGTGGGAGCACTGAAGCTTTCTTT. The genes are TRBV29-1 and TRBJ1-1; no firm D call. Germline CDR1 is SQVTM and CDR2 is ANQGSEA. Trimming removed 4 bases from V and 4 bases from J, with 10 bases in between. The CDR3 length is 12 residues.

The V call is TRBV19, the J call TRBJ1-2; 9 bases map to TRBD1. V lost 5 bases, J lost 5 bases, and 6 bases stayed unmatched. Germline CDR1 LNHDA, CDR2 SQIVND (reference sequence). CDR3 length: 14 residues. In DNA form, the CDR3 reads TGTGCCAGTAGTTCCGCCGGGACAGGGTATGGCTACACCTTC. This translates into CASSSAGTGYGYTF.

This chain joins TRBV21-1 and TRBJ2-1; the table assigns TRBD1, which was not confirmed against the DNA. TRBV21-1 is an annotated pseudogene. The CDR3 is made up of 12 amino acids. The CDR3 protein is CASSIGCYEQFF. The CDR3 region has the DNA TGTGCCAGCAGCATTGGCTGTTATGAGCAGTTCTTC.

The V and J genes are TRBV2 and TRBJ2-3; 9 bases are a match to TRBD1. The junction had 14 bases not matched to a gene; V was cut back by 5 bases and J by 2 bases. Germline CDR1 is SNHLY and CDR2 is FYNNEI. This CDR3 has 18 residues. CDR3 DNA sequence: TGTGCCAGCAGTTCCCCGGACAGGGGTTACTCTGCCACAGATACGCAGTATTTT. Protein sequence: CASSSPDRGYSATDTQYF.

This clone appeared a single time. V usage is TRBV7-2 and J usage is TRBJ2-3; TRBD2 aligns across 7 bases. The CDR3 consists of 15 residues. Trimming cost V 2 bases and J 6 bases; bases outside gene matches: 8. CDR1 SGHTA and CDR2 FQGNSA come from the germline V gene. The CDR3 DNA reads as TGTGCCAGCAGCTTATGGGAGGGCGGGGCTGATACGCAGTATTTT. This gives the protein CASSLWEGGADTQYF.

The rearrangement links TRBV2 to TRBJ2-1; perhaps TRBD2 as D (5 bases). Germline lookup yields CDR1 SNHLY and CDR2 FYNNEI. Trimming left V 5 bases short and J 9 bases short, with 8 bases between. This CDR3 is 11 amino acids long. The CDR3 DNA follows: TGTGCCAGCAGTAACGGAGGTGAGCAGTTCTTC. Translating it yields CASSNGGEQFF.

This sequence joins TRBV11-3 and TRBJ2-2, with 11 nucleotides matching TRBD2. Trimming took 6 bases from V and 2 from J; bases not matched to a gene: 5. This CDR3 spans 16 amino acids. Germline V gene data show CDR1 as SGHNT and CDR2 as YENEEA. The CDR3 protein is CASSQLAGANTGELFF. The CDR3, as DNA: TGTGCCAGCAGTCAACTAGCGGGGGCTAACACCGGGGAGCTGTTTTTT.

The CDR3 sequence is CASSTNRGGSNSPLHF. As DNA, the CDR3 is TGTGCCAGCAGCACCAACAGGGGTGGGAGTAATTCACCCCTCCACTTT. The rearrangement uses TRBV5-5 and TRBJ1-6; 7 positions agree with TRBD1. There are 16 residues in the CDR3. From germline, CDR1 is SGHKS and CDR2 YYEKEE (reference sequence). V lost 4 bases and J lost 6; bases outside the gene matches: 10.

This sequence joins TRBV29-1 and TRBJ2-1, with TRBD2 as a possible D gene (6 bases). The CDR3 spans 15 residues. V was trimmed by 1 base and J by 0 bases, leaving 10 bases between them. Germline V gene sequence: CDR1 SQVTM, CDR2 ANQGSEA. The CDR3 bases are TGCAGCGTTGAAGGCGCGGGGAGCTCCTACAATGAGCAGTTCTTC. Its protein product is CSVEGAGSSYNEQFF.

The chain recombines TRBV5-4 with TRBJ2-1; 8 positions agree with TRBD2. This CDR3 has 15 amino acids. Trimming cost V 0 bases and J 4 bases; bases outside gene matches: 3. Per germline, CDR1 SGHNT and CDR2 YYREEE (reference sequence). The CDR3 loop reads CASSLGTSRYNEQFF. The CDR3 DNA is TGTGCCAGCAGCTTGGGGACTAGCCGGTACAATGAGCAGTTCTTC.

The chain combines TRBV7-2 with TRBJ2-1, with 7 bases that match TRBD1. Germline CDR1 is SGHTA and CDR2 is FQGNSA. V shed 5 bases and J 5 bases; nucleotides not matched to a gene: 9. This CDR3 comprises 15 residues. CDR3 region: CASSPPTGSNNEQFF. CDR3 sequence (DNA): TGTGCCAGCAGCCCCCCGACAGGGTCCAACAATGAGCAGTTCTTC.

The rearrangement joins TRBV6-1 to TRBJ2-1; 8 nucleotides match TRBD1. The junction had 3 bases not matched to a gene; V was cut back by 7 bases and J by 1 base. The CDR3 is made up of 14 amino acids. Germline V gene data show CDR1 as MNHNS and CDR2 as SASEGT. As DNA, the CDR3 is TGTGCCAGCAACGACAGGGGATCCTACAATGAGCAGTTCTTC. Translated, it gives CASNDRGSYNEQFF.

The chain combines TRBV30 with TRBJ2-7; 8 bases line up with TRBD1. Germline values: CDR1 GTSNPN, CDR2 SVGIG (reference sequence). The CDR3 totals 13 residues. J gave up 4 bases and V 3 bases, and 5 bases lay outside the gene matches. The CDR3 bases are TGTGCCTGGAGGGCCTGGACAGGGTACGAGCAGTACTTC. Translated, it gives CAWRAWTGYEQYF.

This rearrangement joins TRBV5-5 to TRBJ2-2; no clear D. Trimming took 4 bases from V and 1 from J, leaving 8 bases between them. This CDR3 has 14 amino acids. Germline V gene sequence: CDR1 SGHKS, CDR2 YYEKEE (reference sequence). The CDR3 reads CASSRLGNTGELFF. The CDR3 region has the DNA TGTGCCAGCAGCCGCCTAGGGAACACCGGGGAGCTGTTTTTT.

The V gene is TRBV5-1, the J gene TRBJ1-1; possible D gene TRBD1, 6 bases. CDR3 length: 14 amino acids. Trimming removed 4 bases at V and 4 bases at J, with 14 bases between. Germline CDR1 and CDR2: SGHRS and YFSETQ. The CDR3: CASSRTPRGTEAFF. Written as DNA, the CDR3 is TGCGCCAGCAGCAGGACCCCCAGGGGCACTGAAGCTTTCTTT.

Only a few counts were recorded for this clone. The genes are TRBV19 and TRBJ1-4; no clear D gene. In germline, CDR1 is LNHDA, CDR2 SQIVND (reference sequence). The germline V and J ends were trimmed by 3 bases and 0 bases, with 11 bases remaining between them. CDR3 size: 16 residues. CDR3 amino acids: CASSIYYTSTNEKLFF. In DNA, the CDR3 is TGTGCCAGTAGTATTTACTACACCTCAACTAATGAAAAACTGTTTTTT.

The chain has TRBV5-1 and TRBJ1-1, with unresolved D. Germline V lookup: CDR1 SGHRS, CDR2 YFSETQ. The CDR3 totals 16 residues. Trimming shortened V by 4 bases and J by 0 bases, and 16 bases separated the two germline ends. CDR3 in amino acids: CASSPDRGLMNTEAFF. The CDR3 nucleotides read TGCGCCAGCAGCCCGGACCGAGGACTGATGAACACTGAAGCTTTCTTT.

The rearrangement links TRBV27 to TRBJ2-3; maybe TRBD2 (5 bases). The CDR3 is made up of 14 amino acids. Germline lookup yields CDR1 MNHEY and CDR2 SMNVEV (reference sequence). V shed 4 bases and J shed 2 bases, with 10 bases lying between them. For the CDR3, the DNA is TGTGCCAGCAGTTCTCCCGGGGACACAGATACGCAGTATTTT. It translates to CASSSPGDTDTQYF.

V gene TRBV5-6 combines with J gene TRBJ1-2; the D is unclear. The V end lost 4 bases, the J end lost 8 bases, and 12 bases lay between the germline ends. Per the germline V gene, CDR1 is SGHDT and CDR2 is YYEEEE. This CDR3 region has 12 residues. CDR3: CASSRWSGGYTF. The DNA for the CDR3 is TGTGCCAGCAGCCGCTGGTCGGGAGGCTACACCTTC.

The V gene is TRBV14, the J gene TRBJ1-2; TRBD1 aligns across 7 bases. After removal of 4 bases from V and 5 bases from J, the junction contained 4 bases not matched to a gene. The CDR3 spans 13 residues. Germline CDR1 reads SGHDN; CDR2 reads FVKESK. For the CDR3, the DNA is TGTGCCAGCAGCCCCGACAGGGCATATGGCTACACCTTC. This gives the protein CASSPDRAYGYTF.